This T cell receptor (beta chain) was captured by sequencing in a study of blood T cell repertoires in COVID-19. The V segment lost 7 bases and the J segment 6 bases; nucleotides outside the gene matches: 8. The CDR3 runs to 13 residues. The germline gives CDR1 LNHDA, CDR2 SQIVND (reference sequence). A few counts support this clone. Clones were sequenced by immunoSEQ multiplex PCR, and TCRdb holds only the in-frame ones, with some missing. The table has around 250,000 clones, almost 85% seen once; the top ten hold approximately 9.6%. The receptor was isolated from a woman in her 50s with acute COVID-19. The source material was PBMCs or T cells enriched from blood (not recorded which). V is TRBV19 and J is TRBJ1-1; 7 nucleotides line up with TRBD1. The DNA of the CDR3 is TGTGCCAGTAACCCCAGGGGGACGTCTGAAGCTTTCTTT. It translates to CASNPRGTSEAFF.